This T cell receptor beta chain appears in the sequencing data of a study of OX40 agonist ivuxolimab in advanced cancers. Study context: Dose-escalation patients' cancers were hepatocellular carcinoma, melanoma, renal cell or head and neck cancer.

The data were produced by immunoSEQ multiplex PCR, yet TCRdb's version contains in-frame clones alone and is incomplete. This sample has about 50,000 clones, with about 90% found just once. This material consisted of CD4+ or CD8+ T cells sorted from blood, taken in a trial of the OX40 agonist ivuxolimab. The origin of this receptor is an adult with an advanced solid tumor such as melanoma, head and neck, liver or kidney cancer.

CDR3 loop: CASGFLSSLPTDNEQFF. CDR3 nucleotide sequence: TGTGCTAGTGGTTTCCTTTCCAGCTTACCTACCGACAATGAGCAGTTCTTC. V gene TRBV12-5 combines with J gene TRBJ2-1; no definite D call. The CDR3 is 17 amino acids. Deletions cut 3 bases from V and 5 bases from J, with 20 bases between. Looked up from germline, CDR1 is LGHNT and CDR2 is FRNRAP. The full variable domain, its missing parts supplied by reference TRBV12-5 and TRBJ2-1, is DARVTQTPRHKVTEMGQEVTMRCQPILGHNTVFWYRQTMMQGLELLAYFRNRAPLDDSGMPKDRFSAEMPDATLATLKIQPSEPRDSAVYFCASGFLSSLPTDNEQFFGPGTRLTVL.